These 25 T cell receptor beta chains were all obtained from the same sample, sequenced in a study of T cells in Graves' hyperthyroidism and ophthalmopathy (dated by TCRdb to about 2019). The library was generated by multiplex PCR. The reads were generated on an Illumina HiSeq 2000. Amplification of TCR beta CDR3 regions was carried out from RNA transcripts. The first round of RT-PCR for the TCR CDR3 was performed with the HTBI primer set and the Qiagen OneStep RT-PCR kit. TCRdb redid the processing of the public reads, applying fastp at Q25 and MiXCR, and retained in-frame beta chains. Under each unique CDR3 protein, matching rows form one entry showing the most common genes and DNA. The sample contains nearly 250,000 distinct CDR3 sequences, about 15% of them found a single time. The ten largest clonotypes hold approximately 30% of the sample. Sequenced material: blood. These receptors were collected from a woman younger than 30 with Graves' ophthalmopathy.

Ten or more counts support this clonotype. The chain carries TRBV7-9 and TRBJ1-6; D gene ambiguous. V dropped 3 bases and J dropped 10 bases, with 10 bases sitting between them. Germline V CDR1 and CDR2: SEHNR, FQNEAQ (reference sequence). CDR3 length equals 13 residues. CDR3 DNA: TGTGCCAGCAGCTTTAAGGCGGAGTCACCCCTCCACTTT. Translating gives CASSFKAESPLHF.

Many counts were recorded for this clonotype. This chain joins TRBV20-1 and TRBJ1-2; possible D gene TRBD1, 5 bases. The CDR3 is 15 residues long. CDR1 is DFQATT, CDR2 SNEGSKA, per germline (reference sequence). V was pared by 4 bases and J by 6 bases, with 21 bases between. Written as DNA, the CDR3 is TGCAGTGCTATGGCTCTGGGAGGGGCCAGCCATGGCTACACCTTC. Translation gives CSAMALGGASHGYTF.

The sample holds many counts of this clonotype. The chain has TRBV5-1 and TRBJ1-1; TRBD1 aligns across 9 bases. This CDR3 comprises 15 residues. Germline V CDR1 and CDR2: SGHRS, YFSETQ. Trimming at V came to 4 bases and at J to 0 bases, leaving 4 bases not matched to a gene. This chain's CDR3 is CASSPWTGVNTEAFF. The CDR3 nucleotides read TGCGCCAGCAGCCCATGGACAGGGGTGAACACTGAAGCTTTCTTT.

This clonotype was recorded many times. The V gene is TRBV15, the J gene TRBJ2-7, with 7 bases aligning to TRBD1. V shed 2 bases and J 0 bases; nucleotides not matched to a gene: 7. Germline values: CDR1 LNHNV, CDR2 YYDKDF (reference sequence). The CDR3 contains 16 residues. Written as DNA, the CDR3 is TGTGCCACCAGCAGATTCACAGGGGCCCGCTCCTACGAGCAGTACTTC. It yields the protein CATSRFTGARSYEQYF.

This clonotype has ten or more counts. CDR3 loop: CASSQDRGDQETQYF. The CDR3 DNA reads TGTGCCAGCAGCCAAGACAGAGGGGACCAAGAGACCCAGTACTTC. The V gene is TRBV7-3, the J gene TRBJ2-5; D is tentatively TRBD1 or TRBD2 (5 bases each). Trimming shortened V by 5 bases and J by 0 bases, and 13 bases separated the two germline ends. CDR1 SGHTA and CDR2 FQGTGA come from the germline V gene. CDR3 length: 15 amino acids. Together with reference TRBV7-3 and TRBJ2-5, the CDR3 gives the full variable domain: GAGVSQTPSNKVTEKGKYVELRCDPISGHTALYWYRQSLGQGPEFLIYFQGTGAADDSGLPNDRFFAVRPEGSVSTLKIQRTERGDSAVYLCASSQDRGDQETQYFGPGTRLLVL.

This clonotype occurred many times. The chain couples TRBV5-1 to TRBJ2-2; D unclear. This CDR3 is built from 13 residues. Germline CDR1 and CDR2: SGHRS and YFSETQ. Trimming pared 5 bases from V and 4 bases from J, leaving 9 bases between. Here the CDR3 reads CASRAESTGELFF. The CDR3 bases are TGCGCCAGCAGGGCGGAGAGCACCGGGGAGCTGTTTTTT.

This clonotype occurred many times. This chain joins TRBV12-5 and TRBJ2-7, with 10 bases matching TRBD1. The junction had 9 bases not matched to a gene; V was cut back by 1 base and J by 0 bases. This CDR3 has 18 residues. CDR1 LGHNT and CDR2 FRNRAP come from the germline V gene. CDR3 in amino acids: CASGLEGQGIFPSYEQYF. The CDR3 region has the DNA TGTGCTAGTGGTTTGGAGGGACAGGGGATCTTCCCCTCCTACGAGCAGTACTTC.

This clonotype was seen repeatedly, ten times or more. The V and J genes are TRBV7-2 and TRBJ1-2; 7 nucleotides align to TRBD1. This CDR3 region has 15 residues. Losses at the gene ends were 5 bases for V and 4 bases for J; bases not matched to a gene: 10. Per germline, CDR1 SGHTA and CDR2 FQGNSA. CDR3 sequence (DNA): TGTGCCAGCAGCAGTGGGGACAGCCGTACCTATGGCTACACCTTC. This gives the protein CASSSGDSRTYGYTF.

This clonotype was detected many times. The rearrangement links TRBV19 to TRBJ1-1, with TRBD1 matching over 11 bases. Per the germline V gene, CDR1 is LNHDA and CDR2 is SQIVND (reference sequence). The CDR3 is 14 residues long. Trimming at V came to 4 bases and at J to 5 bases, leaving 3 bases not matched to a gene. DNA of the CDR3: TGTGCCAGTAGTAAGGGACAGGGGGTGACTGAAGCTTTCTTT. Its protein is CASSKGQGVTEAFF.

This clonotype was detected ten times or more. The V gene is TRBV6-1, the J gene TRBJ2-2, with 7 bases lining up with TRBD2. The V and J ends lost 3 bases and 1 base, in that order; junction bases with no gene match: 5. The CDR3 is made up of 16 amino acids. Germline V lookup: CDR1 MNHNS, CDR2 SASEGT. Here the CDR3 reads CASSEVRGENTGELFF. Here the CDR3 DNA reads TGTGCCAGCAGTGAGGTTCGGGGGGAGAACACCGGGGAGCTGTTTTTT.

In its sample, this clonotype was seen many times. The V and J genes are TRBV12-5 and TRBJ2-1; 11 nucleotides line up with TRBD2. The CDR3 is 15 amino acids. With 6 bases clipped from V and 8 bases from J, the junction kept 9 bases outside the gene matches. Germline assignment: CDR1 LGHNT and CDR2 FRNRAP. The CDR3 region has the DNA TGTGCTAGTGGCCCACGGACTAGCGGGTTCTATGAGCAGTTCTTC. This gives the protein CASGPRTSGFYEQFF.

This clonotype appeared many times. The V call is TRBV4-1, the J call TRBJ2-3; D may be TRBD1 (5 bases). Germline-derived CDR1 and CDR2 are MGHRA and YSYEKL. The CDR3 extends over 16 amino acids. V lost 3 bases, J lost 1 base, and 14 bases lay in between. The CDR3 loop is CASSQIPTGRTDTQYF. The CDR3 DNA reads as TGCGCCAGCAGCCAGATACCAACAGGTCGCACAGATACGCAGTATTTT.

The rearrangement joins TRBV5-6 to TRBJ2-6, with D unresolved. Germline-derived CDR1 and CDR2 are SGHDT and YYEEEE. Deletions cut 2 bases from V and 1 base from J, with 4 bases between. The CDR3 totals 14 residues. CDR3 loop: CASSLRSGANVLTF. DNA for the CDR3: TGTGCCAGCAGCTTAAGGTCTGGGGCCAACGTCCTGACTTTC.

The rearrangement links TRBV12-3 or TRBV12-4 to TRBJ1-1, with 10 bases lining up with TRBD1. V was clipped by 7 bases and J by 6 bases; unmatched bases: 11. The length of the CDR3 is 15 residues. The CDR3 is CASTGPGQGLSEAFF. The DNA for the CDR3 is TGTGCCAGCACTGGGCCGGGACAGGGGTTGTCTGAAGCTTTCTTT.

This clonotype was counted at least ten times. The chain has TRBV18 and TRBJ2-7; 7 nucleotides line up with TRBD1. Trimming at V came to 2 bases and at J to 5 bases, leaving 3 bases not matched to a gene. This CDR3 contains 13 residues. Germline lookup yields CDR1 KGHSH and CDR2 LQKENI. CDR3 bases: TGTGCCAGCTCACCAAGCCAGGGGGACGAGCAGTACTTC. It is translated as CASSPSQGDEQYF.

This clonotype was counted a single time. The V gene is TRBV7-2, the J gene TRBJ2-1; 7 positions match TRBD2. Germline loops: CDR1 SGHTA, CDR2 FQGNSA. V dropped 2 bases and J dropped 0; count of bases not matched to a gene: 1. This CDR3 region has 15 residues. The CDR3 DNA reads TGTGCCAGCAGCTTACTAGCGGACTCCTACAATGAGCAGTTCTTC. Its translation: CASSLLADSYNEQFF. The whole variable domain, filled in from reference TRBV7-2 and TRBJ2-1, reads GAGVSQSPSNKVTEKGKDVELRCDPISGHTALYWYRQSLGQGLEFLIYFQGNSAPDKSGLPSDRFSAERTGGSVSTLTIQRTQQEDSAVYLCASSLLADSYNEQFFGPGTRLTVL.

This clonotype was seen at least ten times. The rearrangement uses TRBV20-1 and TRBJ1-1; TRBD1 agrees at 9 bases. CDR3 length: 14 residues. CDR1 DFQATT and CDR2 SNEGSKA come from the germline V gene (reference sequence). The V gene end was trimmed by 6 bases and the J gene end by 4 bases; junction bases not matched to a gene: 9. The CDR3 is CSAAMDRGFTEAFF. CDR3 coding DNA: TGCAGTGCCGCAATGGACAGGGGTTTCACTGAAGCTTTCTTT.

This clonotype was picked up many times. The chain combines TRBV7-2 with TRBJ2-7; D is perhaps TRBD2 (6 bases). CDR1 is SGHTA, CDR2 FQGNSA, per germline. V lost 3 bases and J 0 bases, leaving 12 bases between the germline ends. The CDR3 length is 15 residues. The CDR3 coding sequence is TGTGCCAGCAGCTTGGGACTTATCAGCTCCTACGAGCAGTACTTC. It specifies CASSLGLISSYEQYF. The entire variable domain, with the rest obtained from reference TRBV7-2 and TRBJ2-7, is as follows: GAGVSQSPSNKVTEKGKDVELRCDPISGHTALYWYRQSLGQGLEFLIYFQGNSAPDKSGLPSDRFSAERTGGSVSTLTIQRTQQEDSAVYLCASSLGLISSYEQYFGPGTRLTVT.

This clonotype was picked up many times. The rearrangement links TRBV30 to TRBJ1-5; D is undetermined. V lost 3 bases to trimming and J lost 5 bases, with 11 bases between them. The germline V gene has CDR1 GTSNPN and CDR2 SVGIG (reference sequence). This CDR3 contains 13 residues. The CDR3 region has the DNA TGTGCCTGGAGGGTTGATGACTATCAGCCCCAGCATTTT. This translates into CAWRVDDYQPQHF.

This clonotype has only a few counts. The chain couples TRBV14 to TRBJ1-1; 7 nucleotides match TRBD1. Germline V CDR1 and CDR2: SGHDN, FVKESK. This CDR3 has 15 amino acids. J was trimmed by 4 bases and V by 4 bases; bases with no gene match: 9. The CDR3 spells CASSPTTGVGTEAFF. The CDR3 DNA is TGTGCCAGCAGCCCGACCACAGGGGTGGGCACTGAAGCTTTCTTT.

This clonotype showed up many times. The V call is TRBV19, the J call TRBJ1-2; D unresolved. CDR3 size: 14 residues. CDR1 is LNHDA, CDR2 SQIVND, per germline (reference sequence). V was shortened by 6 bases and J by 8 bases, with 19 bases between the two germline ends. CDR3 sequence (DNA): TGTGCCAGTAGCCCCCCTGCTGGGGAGAAGGGCTACACCTTC. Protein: CASSPPAGEKGYTF.

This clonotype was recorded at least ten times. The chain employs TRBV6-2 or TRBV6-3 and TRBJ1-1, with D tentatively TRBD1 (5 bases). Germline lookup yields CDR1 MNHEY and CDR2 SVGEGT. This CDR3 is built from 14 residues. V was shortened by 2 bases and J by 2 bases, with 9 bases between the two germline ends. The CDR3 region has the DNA TGTGCCAGCAGTTACCCGACAGCTAACACTGAAGCTTTCTTT. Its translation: CASSYPTANTEAFF.

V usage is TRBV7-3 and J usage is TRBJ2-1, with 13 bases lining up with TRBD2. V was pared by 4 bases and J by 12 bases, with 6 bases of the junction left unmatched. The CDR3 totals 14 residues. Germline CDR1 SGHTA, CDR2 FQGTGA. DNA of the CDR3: TGTGCCAGCAGCTCCGAGACTAGCGGGGGGTTGCAGTTCTTC. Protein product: CASSSETSGGLQFF. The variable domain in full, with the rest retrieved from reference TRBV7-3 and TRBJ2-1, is GAGVSQTPSNKVTEKGKYVELRCDPISGHTALYWYRQSLGQGPEFLIYFQGTGAADDSGLPNDRFFAVRPEGSVSTLKIQRTERGDSAVYLCASSSETSGGLQFFGPGTRLTVL.

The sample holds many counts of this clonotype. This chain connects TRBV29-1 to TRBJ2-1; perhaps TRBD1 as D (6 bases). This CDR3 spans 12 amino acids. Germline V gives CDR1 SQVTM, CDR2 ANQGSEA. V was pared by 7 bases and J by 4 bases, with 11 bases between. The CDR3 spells CSADRSYNEQFF. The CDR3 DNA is TGCAGCGCTGACAGGTCATACAATGAGCAGTTCTTC.

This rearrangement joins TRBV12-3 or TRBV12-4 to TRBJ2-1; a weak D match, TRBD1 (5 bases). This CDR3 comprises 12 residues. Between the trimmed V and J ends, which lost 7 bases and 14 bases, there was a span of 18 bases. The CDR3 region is CASNAGPSAKFF. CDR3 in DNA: TGTGCCAGCAACGCAGGGCCCTCGGCGAAGTTCTTC.